This T cell receptor beta chain is drawn from a study of blood T cell repertoires in COVID-19. The wider study: Whether acute or convalescent, the COVID-19 samples came from the United States, Italy and Spain. PBMCs, B-cell-depleted T cells, or T cells provided the cDNA or gDNA that made up the material.

This CDR3 comprises 13 residues. With 7 bases clipped from V and 3 bases from J, the junction kept 8 bases outside the gene matches. CDR1 is SQVTM and CDR2 is ANQGSEA in the germline V gene. Sequencing used immunoSEQ multiplex PCR; TCRdb keeps in-frame clones, though not all of them. The repertoire has just over 300,000 clones, 70% to 90% of them found once; the top ten carry 2.2%. Participants reported their clinical history, and cohort assignment relied on those reports. This clone came up a few times. The chain is built from TRBV29-1 and TRBJ1-1; 7 positions agree with TRBD1. This clonotype was obtained from a man aged 30 to 45 who had recovered from COVID-19. The sample comprised PBMCs or T cells enriched from blood (not recorded which). The CDR3 protein is CSGRGGLDTEAFF. The CDR3, as DNA: TGCAGCGGGAGAGGGGGCCTCGACACTGAAGCTTTCTTT. Based on the CDR3 plus reference TRBV29-1 and TRBJ1-1, the full variable domain is SAVISQKPSRDICQRGTSLTIQCQVDSQVTMMFWYRQQPGQSLTLIATANQGSEATYESGFVIDKFPISRPNLTFSTLTVSNMSPEDSSIYLCSGRGGLDTEAFFGQGTRLTVV.